Listed here are 14 T cell receptor beta chains from one sample, sequenced in a study of CD8 T cells in ankylosing spondylitis. TCRdb processed the 5' RACE reads anew with MiXCR; each CDR3 protein has one entry. The sample contains about 350,000 distinct CDR3 sequences, about 20% of which appear only once. Sequenced input: blood, either unsorted or a sorted T cell fraction (not recorded which). These receptors were taken from a male donor with ankylosing spondylitis or in good health (not recorded which).

This clonotype came up a few times. This chain uses TRBV25-1 with TRBJ2-1, with unresolved D. This CDR3 has 16 residues. Germline CDR1 MGHDK, CDR2 SYGVNS. Between the trimmed V and J ends, which lost 0 bases and 4 bases, there was a span of 13 bases. The DNA for the CDR3 is TGTGCCAGCAGTGAATACGTCAGTCCGTTGTACAATGAGCAGTTCTTC. This gives the protein CASSEYVSPLYNEQFF.

V usage is TRBV4-1 and J usage is TRBJ2-7; possible D gene TRBD2, 5 bases. With 5 bases removed from V and 3 bases from J, the gap between germline ends came to 14 bases. The CDR3 runs 14 residues. Germline V gene data show CDR1 as MGHRA and CDR2 as YSYEKL. CDR3 sequence reads: CASSGRTGIYEQYF. CDR3 sequence (DNA): TGCGCCAGCAGCGGACGGACGGGGATCTACGAGCAGTACTTC.

This clonotype has only a few counts. V gene TRBV7-6 combines with J gene TRBJ2-5, with D hard to call. The germline V and J ends were trimmed by 7 bases and 5 bases, with 20 bases remaining between them. There are 15 residues in the CDR3. In germline, CDR1 is SGHVS, CDR2 FNYEAQ. CDR3 in DNA: TGTGCCAGCACCTATAATGGTCAGCGAACGGAGACCCAGTACTTC. The encoded protein is CASTYNGQRTETQYF.

This clonotype was seen a few times. The genes are TRBV5-6 and TRBJ2-2; 13 bases align to TRBD2. Germline V lookup: CDR1 SGHDT, CDR2 YYEEEE. The V and J ends lost 4 bases and 0 bases, in that order; junction bases with no gene match: 6. The CDR3 spans 18 residues. CDR3 sequence reads: CASSAGLAGQANTGELFF. CDR3 DNA: TGTGCCAGCAGCGCGGGACTAGCGGGGCAAGCGAACACCGGGGAGCTGTTTTTT.

This clonotype was seen a few times. The chain carries TRBV3-1 and TRBJ2-3; TRBD2 matches at 13 bases. Looked up from germline, CDR1 is LGHDT and CDR2 is YNNKEL (reference sequence). This CDR3 has 16 residues. With V trimmed by 4 bases and J by 5 bases, 6 bases remained unmatched. The CDR3 sequence is CASSLQLAGGRDTQYF. The CDR3 DNA sequence: TGTGCCAGCAGCCTACAACTAGCGGGGGGGAGAGATACGCAGTATTTT.

The gene calls are TRBV9 and TRBJ2-3; no clear D. CDR1 and CDR2 from the germline V gene are SGDLS and YYNGEE. This CDR3 is built from 14 residues. V was trimmed by 2 bases and J by 6 bases, leaving 13 bases between them. This chain's CDR3 is CASSVLDGSDTQYF. The CDR3 DNA is TGTGCCAGCAGCGTCCTGGACGGGTCGGATACGCAGTATTTT. Filled out from reference TRBV9 and TRBJ2-3, the complete variable domain reads DSGVTQTPKHLITATGQRVTLRCSPRSGDLSVYWYQQSLDQGLQFLIQYYNGEERAKGNILERFSAQQFPDLHSELNLSSLELGDSALYFCASSVLDGSDTQYFGPGTRLTVL.

This clonotype was seen only a few times. V usage is TRBV5-1 and J usage is TRBJ2-7, with a tentative D call TRBD1 (6 bases). Trimming shortened V by 0 bases and J by 3 bases, and 10 bases separated the two germline ends. This CDR3 comprises 14 residues. Germline assignment: CDR1 SGHRS and CDR2 YFSETQ. The CDR3 DNA reads TGCGCCAGCAGCTTGGAGGACAGCTACTACGAGCAGTACTTC. Its protein product is CASSLEDSYYEQYF.

This clonotype was seen repeatedly, ten times or more. This sequence joins TRBV12-3 or TRBV12-4 and TRBJ2-7; D is ambiguous. The ends were cut back, 1 base at V and 2 bases at J, with 12 bases in the middle. This CDR3 is built from 15 residues. CDR3 residues: CASSLVASSPYEQYF. The CDR3 nucleotides are TGTGCCAGCAGTTTAGTCGCCAGTTCGCCCTACGAGCAGTACTTC.

This clonotype was counted a few times. The gene calls are TRBV11-2 and TRBJ2-1; a weak D match, TRBD2 (6 bases). CDR3 length equals 15 residues. Germline V gene lookup returns CDR1 SGHAT and CDR2 FQNNGV. V lost 5 bases, J lost 3 bases, and 14 bases lay in between. The CDR3 is CASSPPLGGYNEQFF. DNA for the CDR3: TGTGCCAGCAGCCCACCTCTCGGGGGCTACAATGAGCAGTTCTTC.

This clonotype was detected only a few times. The chain uses TRBV2 and TRBJ1-5, with 9 bases matching TRBD1. The V segment lost 7 bases and the J segment 8 bases; nucleotides outside the gene matches: 21. Germline CDR1 is SNHLY and CDR2 is FYNNEI. This CDR3 is built from 18 residues. The CDR3 loop reads CASNPDRGGTIVMEPQHF. DNA of the CDR3: TGTGCCAGCAACCCGGACAGGGGCGGTACTATTGTTATGGAGCCCCAGCATTTT.

Worth noting for this clonotype: A junction boundary mismatches the germline segment, possibly from a read error. The chain recombines TRBV15 with TRBJ2-3, with D hard to call. The CDR3 is 13 residues long. Germline loops: CDR1 LNHNV, CDR2 YYDKDF (reference sequence). The CDR3 here is CATSRVNTNTQYF. CDR3 nucleotides: TGTGCCACCAGCAGGGTTAACACAAATACGCAGTATTTT.

This clonotype was seen many times. V and J are TRBV4-1 and TRBJ1-2, with D perhaps TRBD1 (6 bases). V lost 0 bases and J lost 4, with 18 bases in between. Germline CDR1 and CDR2: MGHRA and YSYEKL. This CDR3 has 17 residues. CDR3 in amino acids: CASSQDRITGGGYGYTF. The CDR3 DNA is TGCGCCAGCAGCCAAGATCGGATCACTGGGGGCGGCTATGGCTACACCTTC.

The J gene is TRBJ2-4, the V gene TRBV7-8; the D is unclear. Looked up from germline, CDR1 is SGHVS and CDR2 is FQNEAQ. Trimming shortened V by 5 bases and J by 2 bases, and 7 bases separated the two germline ends. This CDR3 comprises 13 residues. The CDR3 is CASSLPPKNIQYF. CDR3 DNA sequence: TGTGCCAGCAGCCTCCCCCCCAAAAACATTCAGTACTTC.

V gene TRBV7-8 combines with J gene TRBJ2-1; 12 bases are shared with TRBD2. CDR1 is SGHVS and CDR2 is FQNEAQ in the germline V gene. Germline trimming cut 2 bases from V and 5 bases from J; bases unmatched to any gene: 10. The CDR3 has 18 amino acids. Here the CDR3 reads CASSLILSLAGGNNEQFF. The CDR3, as DNA: TGTGCCAGCAGCTTAATCCTATCTCTAGCGGGGGGGAACAATGAGCAGTTCTTC.